Presented here are 19 T cell receptor beta chains from one specimen sequenced in a study of blood T cell repertoires in COVID-19 (dated by TCRdb to the early 2020s). The protocol used for the library was the immunoSEQ multiplex PCR assay. TCRdb re-hosts the immuneACCESS table, in-frame sequences only. Its copies lack some clones; in the studies checked, an unresolved V gene accounts for under half of them, and the cause for the rest is not known. Across this sample there are approximately 260,000 clones, with roughly 84% seen only once. The top ten constitute less than 10% of the sample. The sample taken for sequencing was peripheral blood. The receptors originated from a human donor in a cohort sampled during active COVID-19.

This rearrangement joins TRBV19 to TRBJ2-1, with 7 bases aligning to TRBD2. CDR3 length: 15 residues. J gave up 7 bases and V 3 bases, and 9 bases lay outside the gene matches. In germline, CDR1 is LNHDA, CDR2 SQIVND (reference sequence). The CDR3 here is CASSMGRALRNEQFF. The CDR3 DNA sequence: TGTGCCAGTAGTATGGGGAGGGCCCTACGAAATGAGCAGTTCTTC.

The rearrangement links TRBV12-3 or TRBV12-4 to TRBJ2-3; no definite D call. Trimming left V 4 bases short and J 3 bases short, with 2 bases between. CDR3 size: 11 residues. DNA for the CDR3: TGTGCCAGCAGTTCGACAGATACGCAGTATTTT. It codes for CASSSTDTQYF.

The CDR3 sequence is CSINYRGINENIQYF. CDR3 in DNA: TGCAGCATAAATTACCGGGGGATAAACGAAAACATTCAGTACTTC. V usage is TRBV29-1 and J usage is TRBJ2-4; a weak D match, TRBD2 (6 bases). The CDR3 has 15 residues. Germline lookup yields CDR1 SQVTM and CDR2 ANQGSEA. Trimming removed 8 bases from V and 5 bases from J, with 22 bases in between.

J is TRBJ1-4 and V is TRBV5-4; perhaps TRBD1 as D (5 bases). The CDR3 spans 15 residues. The V end lost 3 bases, the J end lost 8 bases, and 17 bases lay between the germline ends. CDR1 and CDR2 (germline): SGHNT, YYREEE (reference sequence). DNA of the CDR3: TGTGCCAGCAGCTCCTCCGGAGGGGCGGTAGAAAAACTGTTTTTT. Translated, it gives CASSSSGGAVEKLFF.

The chain combines TRBV5-1 with TRBJ2-5; 8 bases match TRBD1. Germline CDR1 reads SGHRS; CDR2 reads YFSETQ. The CDR3 length is 19 residues. Trimming removed 0 bases from V and 1 base from J; junction bases left unmatched: 14. The DNA of the CDR3 is TGCGCCAGCAGCTTGGGGTTATCCTTTACAGGGGGAGGCCAAGAGACCCAGTACTTC. Protein sequence: CASSLGLSFTGGGQETQYF.

The chain has TRBV18 and TRBJ2-2; D gene ambiguous. V lost 1 base to trimming and J lost 1 base, with 10 bases between them. The CDR3 is 16 amino acids. Looked up from germline, CDR1 is KGHSH and CDR2 is LQKENI. This CDR3 is CASSPRSSGNTGELFF. Here the CDR3 DNA reads TGTGCCAGCTCACCACGATCGTCAGGGAACACCGGGGAGCTGTTTTTT.

The V gene is TRBV19, the J gene TRBJ1-4; possibly TRBD1 for D (6 bases). The germline V and J ends were trimmed by 4 bases and 0 bases, with 6 bases remaining between them. Looked up from germline, CDR1 is LNHDA and CDR2 is SQIVND (reference sequence). The CDR3 length is 14 residues. Here the CDR3 DNA reads TGTGCCAGTAGTAGGACAGCAACTAATGAAAAACTGTTTTTT. This gives the protein CASSRTATNEKLFF. The whole variable domain, remainder taken from reference TRBV19 and TRBJ1-4, is DGGITQSPKYLFRKEGQNVTLSCEQNLNHDAMYWYRQDPGQGLRLIYYSQIVNDFQKGDIAEGYSVSREKKESFPLTVTSAQKNPTAFYLCASSRTATNEKLFFGSGTQLSVL.

The chain has TRBV6-1 and TRBJ2-3; possibly TRBD1 for D (5 bases). In germline, CDR1 is MNHNS, CDR2 SASEGT. CDR3 length equals 14 residues. Trimming shortened V by 1 base and J by 2 bases, and 7 bases separated the two germline ends. CDR3 DNA: TGTGCCAGCAGTGAAGGACAGCACACAGATACGCAGTATTTT. The encoded protein is CASSEGQHTDTQYF.

V gene TRBV28 combines with J gene TRBJ1-1; the match to TRBD1 covers 7 bases. Trimming at V came to 4 bases and at J to 2 bases, leaving 13 bases not matched to a gene. Germline V gene data show CDR1 as MDHEN and CDR2 as SYDVKM. CDR3 size: 17 residues. CDR3 in amino acids: CASSSRGGRKYNTEAFF. Written as DNA, the CDR3 is TGTGCCAGCAGTTCAAGAGGGGGCCGAAAGTATAACACTGAAGCTTTCTTT.

This chain joins TRBV7-6 and TRBJ2-3; 9 nucleotides match TRBD1. The V and J ends lost 5 bases and 1 base, in that order; junction bases with no gene match: 7. This CDR3 spans 16 amino acids. CDR1 and CDR2 (germline): SGHVS, FNYEAQ. The CDR3 loop is CASSRGQGEGTDTQYF. DNA for the CDR3: TGTGCCAGCAGCAGGGGACAGGGTGAGGGCACAGATACGCAGTATTTT. Full variable domain (rest looked up from reference TRBV7-6 and TRBJ2-3): GAGVSQSPRYKVTKRGQDVALRCDPISGHVSLYWYRQALGQGPEFLTYFNYEAQQDKSGLPNDRFSAERPEGSISTLTIQRTEQRDSAMYRCASSRGQGEGTDTQYFGPGTRLTVL.

V gene TRBV2 combines with J gene TRBJ2-1; the match to TRBD2 covers 13 bases. The CDR3 consists of 16 residues. V lost 4 bases, J lost 4 bases, and 4 bases stayed unmatched. In germline, CDR1 is SNHLY, CDR2 FYNNEI. For the CDR3, the DNA is TGTGCCAGCAGTGCCACGGGACTAGCGGGGTACAATGAGCAGTTCTTC. Residues: CASSATGLAGYNEQFF.

This clone was recorded once. The chain is built from TRBV28 and TRBJ2-7; the match to TRBD2 covers 12 bases. The CDR3 extends over 15 amino acids. Unmatched junction bases numbered 4, after V lost 5 bases and J lost 2 bases. Looked up from germline, CDR1 is MDHEN and CDR2 is SYDVKM. The DNA for the CDR3 is TGTGCCAGCAGTCCACTAGCGGGGGGTCCCTACGAGCAGTACTTC. Amino acid sequence: CASSPLAGGPYEQYF. The complete variable domain, with remaining parts taken from reference TRBV28 and TRBJ2-7, reads DVKVTQSSRYLVKRTGEKVFLECVQDMDHENMFWYRQDPGLGLRLIYFSYDVKMKEKGDIPEGYSVSREKKERFSLILESASTNQTSMYLCASSPLAGGPYEQYFGPGTRLTVT.

The chain carries TRBV7-8 and TRBJ1-1; 9 bases match TRBD1. V lost 4 bases, J lost 5 bases, and 5 bases stayed unmatched. The CDR3 spans 14 residues. Germline V gene lookup returns CDR1 SGHVS and CDR2 FQNEAQ. The DNA for the CDR3 is TGTGCCAGCAGCTCCGGGACAGGGAGTACTGAAGCTTTCTTT. Its translation: CASSSGTGSTEAFF.

The J gene is TRBJ2-1, the V gene TRBV5-4, with D possibly being TRBD1 (6 bases). The CDR3 is 15 residues long. The V end lost 3 bases, the J end lost 3 bases, and 13 bases lay between the germline ends. Germline V gives CDR1 SGHNT, CDR2 YYREEE (reference sequence). The CDR3 region has the DNA TGTGCCAGCAGCTCGGACAGACTAATCTACAATGAGCAGTTCTTC. Protein sequence: CASSSDRLIYNEQFF.

The chain links TRBV11-2 to TRBJ2-7, with 7 bases aligning to TRBD1. In germline, CDR1 is SGHAT, CDR2 FQNNGV. The J segment lost 7 bases and the V segment lost 6 bases, leaving 12 bases of the junction unmatched. This CDR3 comprises 14 residues. The CDR3 nucleotides read TGTGCCAGCAGGCCGGGACAGTTCCTTGGTGAGCAGTACTTC. It codes for CASRPGQFLGEQYF.

J is TRBJ1-4 and V is TRBV2, with D maybe TRBD1 (5 bases). V lost 2 bases and J 7 bases, leaving 14 bases between the germline ends. This CDR3 has 15 residues. Germline values: CDR1 SNHLY, CDR2 FYNNEI. The CDR3 protein is CASSEWAGRGEKLFF. Written as DNA, the CDR3 is TGTGCCAGCAGTGAATGGGCAGGAAGGGGTGAAAAACTGTTTTTT.

This chain links TRBV28 with TRBJ2-7; 9 bases map to TRBD2. J lost 3 bases, V lost 5 bases, and 8 bases had no gene match. This CDR3 is 15 amino acids long. Germline V gives CDR1 MDHEN, CDR2 SYDVKM. The CDR3 DNA follows: TGTGCCAGCAGTCCGCGGGGGGGGCAGGACTACGAGCAGTACTTC. It encodes CASSPRGGQDYEQYF.

This rearrangement joins TRBV19 to TRBJ1-2; D remains unclear. Germline V gene sequence: CDR1 LNHDA, CDR2 SQIVND (reference sequence). The V end lost 6 bases, the J end lost 9 bases, and 20 bases lay between the germline ends. CDR3 length equals 14 residues. CDR3 region: CASRMRGDGMRYTF. In DNA, the CDR3 is TGTGCCAGTAGGATGCGCGGTGATGGAATGCGCTACACCTTC.

The chain links TRBV6-5 to TRBJ2-1, with D hard to call. Germline lookup yields CDR1 MNHEY and CDR2 SVGAGI. V gave up 7 bases and J gave up 5 bases, with 12 bases separating them. This CDR3 is built from 13 residues. The CDR3 protein is CASKLLPHNEQFF. The CDR3 DNA follows: TGTGCCAGCAAACTCCTACCCCACAATGAGCAGTTCTTC.